This T cell receptor (beta chain) was captured by sequencing in a study of T cells in Graves' hyperthyroidism and ophthalmopathy. RNA transcripts provided the source from which TCR beta CDR3 regions were amplified. During a first-round RT-PCR of the TCR CDR3, the HTBI primer set was used. TCRdb re-called the multiplex PCR reads with MiXCR, one entry per CDR3 protein. The data show approximately 700,000 distinct CDR3 sequences, about 45% seen once. Study outcomes and limitations: Ophthalmopathy and stable hyperthyroidism were separated by a 13 V-J model.

This clonotype appeared once. What it recognizes is unknown. Germline and junction disagree at one end, which may indicate a read error. The germline gives CDR1 DFQATT, CDR2 SNEGSKA (reference sequence). The CDR3 loop spans 10 amino acids. Sample: peripheral blood or thyroid tissue (not recorded which). The chain carries TRBV20-1 and TRBJ2-7, with 8 bases identical to TRBD1. This clonotype was sampled from an adult man with Graves' disease, either hyperthyroidism or ophthalmopathy (not recorded which). In nucleotides, the CDR3 is TGCAGTGCTTCCGGGACAGGACTCTTCTTC. Residues: CSASGTGLFF.